This entry is about one TCR beta chain. CDR1 is LNHDA, CDR2 SQIVND, per germline (reference sequence). The CDR3 is 14 residues long. Trimming removed 4 bases from V and 5 bases from J, with 11 bases in between. Original data processing: Amplification with reference gene primers provided the estimates of nucleated cell counts. Assay: immunoSEQ multiplex PCR; the TCRdb copy retains only in-frame clones and omits some. V, J and clone size derive from that table, while D and trimming were established from the DNA sequence. The sample yields about 240,000 clones, about four fifths seen once. Patients from Seattle were sampled longitudinally, starting during active infection. The data were obtained in a study of blood T cell repertoires in COVID-19. The overall study: The samples span acute and convalescent COVID-19 from the United States, Italy and Spain. In each case, the material was cDNA or gDNA derived from T cells, B-cell-depleted T cells, or PBMCs.

This clonotype was obtained from an elderly woman with COVID-19, enrolled during active disease. The chain is built from TRBV19 and TRBJ2-2, with D perhaps TRBD2 (5 bases). Sequenced input: peripheral blood. The CDR3 DNA reads as TGTGCCAGTAGTAAATCTAGCAGGACCGGGGAGCTGTTTTTT. Its protein is CASSKSSRTGELFF. Using reference TRBV19 and TRBJ2-2 for the parts outside the CDR3, the full variable domain is DGGITQSPKYLFRKEGQNVTLSCEQNLNHDAMYWYRQDPGQGLRLIYYSQIVNDFQKGDIAEGYSVSREKKESFPLTVTSAQKNPTAFYLCASSKSSRTGELFFGEGSRLTVL.